The entry that follows covers one TCR beta chain sequence. Its specificity is unknown. Sequencing used immunoSEQ multiplex PCR; TCRdb keeps in-frame clones, though not all of them. The sample carries 70,000 to 80,000 clones, about 93% recorded once. The data originate from a study of OX40 agonist ivuxolimab in advanced cancers. Study context: Cancers in dose escalation were hepatocellular, melanoma, renal cell and head and neck. Those enrolled were approximately 87% male, with a mean age of approximately 60 years and ages from roughly 20 to 90.

The CDR3 has 13 amino acids. Trimming removed 6 bases from V and 5 bases from J, with 13 bases in between. Germline values: CDR1 LNHDA, CDR2 SQIVND (reference sequence). Study-level results: Compared with others, partial responders at 0.1-3.0 mg/kg displayed clonal expansion among the lowest.

The chain couples TRBV19 to TRBJ2-5; perhaps D is TRBD1 or TRBD2 (6 bases each). This TCR was recovered from an adult with an advanced solid tumor such as melanoma, head and neck, liver or kidney cancer. The material sequenced was CD4+ or CD8+ T cells sorted from blood, taken in a trial of the OX40 agonist ivuxolimab. This CDR3 is CASSWGAGETQYF. The CDR3 nucleotides are TGTGCCAGTAGCTGGGGGGCCGGGGAGACCCAGTACTTC.